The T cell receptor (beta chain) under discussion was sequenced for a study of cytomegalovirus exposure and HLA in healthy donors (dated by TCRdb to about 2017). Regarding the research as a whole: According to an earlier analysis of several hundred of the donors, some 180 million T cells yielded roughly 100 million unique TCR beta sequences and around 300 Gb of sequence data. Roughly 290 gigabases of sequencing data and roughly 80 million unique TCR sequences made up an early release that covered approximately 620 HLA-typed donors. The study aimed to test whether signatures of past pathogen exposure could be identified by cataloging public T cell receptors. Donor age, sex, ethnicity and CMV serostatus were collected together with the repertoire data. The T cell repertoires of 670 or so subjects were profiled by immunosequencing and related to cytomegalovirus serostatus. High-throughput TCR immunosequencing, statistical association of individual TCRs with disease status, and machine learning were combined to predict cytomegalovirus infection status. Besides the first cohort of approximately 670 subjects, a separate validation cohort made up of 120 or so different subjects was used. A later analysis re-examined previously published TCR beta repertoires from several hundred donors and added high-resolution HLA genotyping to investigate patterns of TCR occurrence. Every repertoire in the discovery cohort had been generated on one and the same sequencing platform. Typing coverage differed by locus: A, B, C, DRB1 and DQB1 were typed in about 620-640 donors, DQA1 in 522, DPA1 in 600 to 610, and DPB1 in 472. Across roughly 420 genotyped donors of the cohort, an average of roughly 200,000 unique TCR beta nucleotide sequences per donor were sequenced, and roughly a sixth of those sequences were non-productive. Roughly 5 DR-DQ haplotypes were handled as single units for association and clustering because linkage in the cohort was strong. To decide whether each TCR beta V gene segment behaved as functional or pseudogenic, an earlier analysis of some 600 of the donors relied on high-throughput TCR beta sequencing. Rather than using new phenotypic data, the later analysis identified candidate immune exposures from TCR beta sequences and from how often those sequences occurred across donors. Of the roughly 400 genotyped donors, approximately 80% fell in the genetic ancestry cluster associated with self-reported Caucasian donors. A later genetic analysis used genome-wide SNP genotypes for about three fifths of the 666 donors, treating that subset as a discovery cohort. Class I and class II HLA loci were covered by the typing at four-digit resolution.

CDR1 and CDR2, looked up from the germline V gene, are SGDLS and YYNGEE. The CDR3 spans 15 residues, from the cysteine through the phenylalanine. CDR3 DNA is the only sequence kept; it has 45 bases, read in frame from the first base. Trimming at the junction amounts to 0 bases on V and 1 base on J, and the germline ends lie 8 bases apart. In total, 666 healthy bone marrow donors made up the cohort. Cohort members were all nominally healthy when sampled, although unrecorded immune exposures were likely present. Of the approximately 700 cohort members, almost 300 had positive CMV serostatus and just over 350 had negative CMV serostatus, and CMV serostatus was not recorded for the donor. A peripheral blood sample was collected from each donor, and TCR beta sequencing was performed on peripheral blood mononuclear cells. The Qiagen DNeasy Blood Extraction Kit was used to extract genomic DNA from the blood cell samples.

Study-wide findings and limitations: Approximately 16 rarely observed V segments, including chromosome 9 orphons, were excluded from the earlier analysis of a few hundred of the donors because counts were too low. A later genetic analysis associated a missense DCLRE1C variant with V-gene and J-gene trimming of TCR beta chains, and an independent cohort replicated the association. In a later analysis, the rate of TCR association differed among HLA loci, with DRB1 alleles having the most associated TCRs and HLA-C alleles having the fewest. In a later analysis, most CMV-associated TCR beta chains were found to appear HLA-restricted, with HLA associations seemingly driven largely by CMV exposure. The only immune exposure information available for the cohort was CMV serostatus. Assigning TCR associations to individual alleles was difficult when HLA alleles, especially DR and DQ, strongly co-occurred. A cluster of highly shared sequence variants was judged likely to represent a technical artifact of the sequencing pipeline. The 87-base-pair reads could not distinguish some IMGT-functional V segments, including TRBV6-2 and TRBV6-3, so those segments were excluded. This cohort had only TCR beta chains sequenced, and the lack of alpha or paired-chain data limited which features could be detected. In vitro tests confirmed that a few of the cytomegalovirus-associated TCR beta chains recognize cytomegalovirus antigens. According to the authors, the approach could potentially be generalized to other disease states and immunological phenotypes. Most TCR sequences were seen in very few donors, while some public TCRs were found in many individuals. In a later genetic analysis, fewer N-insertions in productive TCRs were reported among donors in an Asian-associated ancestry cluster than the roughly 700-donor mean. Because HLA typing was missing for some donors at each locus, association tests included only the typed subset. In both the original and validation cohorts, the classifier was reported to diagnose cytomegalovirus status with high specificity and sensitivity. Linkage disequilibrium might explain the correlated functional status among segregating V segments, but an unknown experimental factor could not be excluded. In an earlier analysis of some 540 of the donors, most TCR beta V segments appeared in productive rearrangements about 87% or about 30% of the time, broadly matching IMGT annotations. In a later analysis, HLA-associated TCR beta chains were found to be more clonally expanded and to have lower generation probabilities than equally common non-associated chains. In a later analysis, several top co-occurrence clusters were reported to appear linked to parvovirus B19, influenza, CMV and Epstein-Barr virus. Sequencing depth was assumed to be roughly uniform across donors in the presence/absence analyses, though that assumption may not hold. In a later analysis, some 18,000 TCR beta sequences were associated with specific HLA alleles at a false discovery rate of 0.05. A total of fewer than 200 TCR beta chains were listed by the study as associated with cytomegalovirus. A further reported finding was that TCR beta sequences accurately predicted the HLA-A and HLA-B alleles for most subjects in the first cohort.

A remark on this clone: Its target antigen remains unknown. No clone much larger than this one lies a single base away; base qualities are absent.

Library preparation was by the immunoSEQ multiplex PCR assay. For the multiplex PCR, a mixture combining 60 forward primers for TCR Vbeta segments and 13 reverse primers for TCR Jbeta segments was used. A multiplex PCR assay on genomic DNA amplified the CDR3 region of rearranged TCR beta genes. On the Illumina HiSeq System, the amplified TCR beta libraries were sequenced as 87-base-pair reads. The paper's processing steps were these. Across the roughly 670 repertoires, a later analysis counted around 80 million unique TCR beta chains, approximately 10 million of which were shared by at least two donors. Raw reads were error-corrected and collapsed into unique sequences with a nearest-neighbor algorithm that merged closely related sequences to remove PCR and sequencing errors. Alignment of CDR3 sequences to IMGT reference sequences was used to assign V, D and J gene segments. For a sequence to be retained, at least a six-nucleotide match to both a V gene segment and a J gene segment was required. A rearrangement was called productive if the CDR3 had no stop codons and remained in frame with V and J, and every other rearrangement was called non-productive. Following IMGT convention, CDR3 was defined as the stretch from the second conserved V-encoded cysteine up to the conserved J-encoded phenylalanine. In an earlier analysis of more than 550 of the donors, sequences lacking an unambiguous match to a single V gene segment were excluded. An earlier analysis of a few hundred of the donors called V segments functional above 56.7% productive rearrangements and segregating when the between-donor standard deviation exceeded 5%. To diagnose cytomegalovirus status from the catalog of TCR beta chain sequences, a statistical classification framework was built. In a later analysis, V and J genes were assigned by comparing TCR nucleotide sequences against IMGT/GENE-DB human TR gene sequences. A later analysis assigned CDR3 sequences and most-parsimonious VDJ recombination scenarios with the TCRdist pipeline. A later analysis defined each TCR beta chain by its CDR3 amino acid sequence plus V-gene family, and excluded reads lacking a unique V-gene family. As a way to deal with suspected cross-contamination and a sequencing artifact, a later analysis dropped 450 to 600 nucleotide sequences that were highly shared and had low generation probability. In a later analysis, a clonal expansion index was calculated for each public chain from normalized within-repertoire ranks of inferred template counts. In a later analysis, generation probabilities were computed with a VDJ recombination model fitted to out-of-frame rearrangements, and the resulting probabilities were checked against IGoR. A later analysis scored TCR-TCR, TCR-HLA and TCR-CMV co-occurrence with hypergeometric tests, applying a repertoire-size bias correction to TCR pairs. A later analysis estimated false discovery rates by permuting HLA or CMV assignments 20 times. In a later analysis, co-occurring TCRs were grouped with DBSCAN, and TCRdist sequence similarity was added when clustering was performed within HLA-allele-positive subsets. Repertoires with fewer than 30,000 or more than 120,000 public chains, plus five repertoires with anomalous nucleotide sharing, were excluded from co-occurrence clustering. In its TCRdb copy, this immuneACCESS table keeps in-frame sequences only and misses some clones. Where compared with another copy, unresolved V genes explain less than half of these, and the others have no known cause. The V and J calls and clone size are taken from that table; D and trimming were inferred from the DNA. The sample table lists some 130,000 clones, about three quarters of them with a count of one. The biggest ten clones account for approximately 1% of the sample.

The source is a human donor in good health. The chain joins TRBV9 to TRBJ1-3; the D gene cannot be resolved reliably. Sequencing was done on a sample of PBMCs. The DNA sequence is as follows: TGTGCCAGCAGCGTAGGGGGAGCGTCTGGAAACACCATATATTTT. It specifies CASSVGGASGNTIYF.